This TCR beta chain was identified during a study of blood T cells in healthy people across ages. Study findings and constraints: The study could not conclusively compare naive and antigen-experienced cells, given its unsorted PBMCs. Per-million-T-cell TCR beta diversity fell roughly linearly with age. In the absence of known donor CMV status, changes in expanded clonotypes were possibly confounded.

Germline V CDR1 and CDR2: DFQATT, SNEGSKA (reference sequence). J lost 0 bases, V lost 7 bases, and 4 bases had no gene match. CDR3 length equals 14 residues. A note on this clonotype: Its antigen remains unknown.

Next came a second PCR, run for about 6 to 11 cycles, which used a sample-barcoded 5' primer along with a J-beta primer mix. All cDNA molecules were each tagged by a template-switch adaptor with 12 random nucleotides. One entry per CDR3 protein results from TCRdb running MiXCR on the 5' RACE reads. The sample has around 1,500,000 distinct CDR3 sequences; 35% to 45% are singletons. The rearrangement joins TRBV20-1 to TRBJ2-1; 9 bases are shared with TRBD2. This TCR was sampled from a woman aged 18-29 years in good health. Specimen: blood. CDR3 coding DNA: TGCAGTGTTCCGGGACTAGCCTCCTACAATGAGCAGTTCTTC. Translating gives CSVPGLASYNEQFF.